This T cell receptor beta chain was sequenced for a study of Ad26.COV2.S vaccination and SARS-CoV-2 variants. Study background: Doses of Ad26.COV2.S were injected into muscle once or twice, 56 days apart.

Treatment described: some 20 received Ad26.COV2.S at low or high dose, single or two shots; roughly 5 received placebo; per-sample allocation not given. The investigators took samples on day 63 after the first vaccine or placebo injection. From germline, CDR1 is MGHDK and CDR2 SYGVNS. The CDR3 length is 14 residues. Trimming cost V 1 base and J 4 bases, with 10 bases left between them. Generated by immunoSEQ multiplex PCR, the TCRdb table keeps only in-frame clones and is missing some. The sample carries approximately 480,000 clones, around 88% recorded once. The source of this sequence is a person between 18 and 59 years old who received the Ad26.COV2.S COVID-19 vaccine or a placebo. V usage is TRBV25-1 and J usage is TRBJ1-2; possibly TRBD1 for D (6 bases). Here the sequenced sample was peripheral blood, taken in a trial of Ad26.COV2.S vaccine versus placebo. The CDR3 coding sequence is TGTGCCAGCAGTGAATTCGGCAGGGGCTATGGCTACACCTTC. The encoded protein is CASSEFGRGYGYTF.